The 7 T cell receptor beta chains given below trace back to one sample, sequenced in a study of control samples from healthy donors and cancer patients. Sequenced by immunoSEQ multiplex PCR; TCRdb stores in-frame clones only, minus some. The table includes 150,000 or so clones, 94% detected once. The sample comprised blood. Receptors were obtained from a man in his forties or fifties in good health.

The genes are TRBV27 and TRBJ1-6, with D perhaps TRBD1 (5 bases). The germline gives CDR1 MNHEY, CDR2 SMNVEV (reference sequence). V lost 5 bases to trimming and J lost 7 bases, with 15 bases between them. The length of the CDR3 is 15 residues. CDR3 nucleotides: TGTGCCAGCAGTCTCAGGGTGGGGGGAAATTCACCCCTCCACTTT. Protein sequence: CASSLRVGGNSPLHF.

The J gene is TRBJ2-3, the V gene TRBV6-5; TRBD1 aligns across 7 bases. Germline V lookup: CDR1 MNHEY, CDR2 SVGAGI. V lost 6 bases to trimming and J lost 3 bases; unmatched junction nucleotides: 6. This CDR3 contains 14 residues. CDR3 DNA: TGTGCCAGCAGCTTCGACAGGGAGACAGATACGCAGTATTTT. Translated, it gives CASSFDRETDTQYF.

The V and J genes are TRBV25-1 and TRBJ1-2, with D tentatively TRBD1 (6 bases). Germline lookup yields CDR1 MGHDK and CDR2 SYGVNS. The ends were cut back, 3 bases at V and 5 bases at J, with 10 bases in the middle. CDR3 length: 13 residues. The CDR3: CASSEVGGYGYTF. The DNA of the CDR3 is TGTGCCAGCAGTGAGGTAGGGGGTTATGGCTACACCTTC.

This clone was recorded once. This sequence joins TRBV4-1 and TRBJ2-3; D gene uncertain. The CDR3 covers 13 residues. The germline V and J ends were trimmed by 5 bases and 5 bases, with 11 bases remaining between them. Germline-derived CDR1 and CDR2 are MGHRA and YSYEKL. CDR3 in amino acids: CASSGVVGDTQYF. In DNA, the CDR3 is TGCGCCAGCAGCGGGGTGGTGGGAGATACGCAGTATTTT.

The chain joins TRBV5-5 to TRBJ1-4; no definite D call. CDR1 is SGHKS, CDR2 YYEKEE, per germline (reference sequence). Trimming took 0 bases from V and 5 from J, leaving 8 bases between them. The CDR3 consists of 14 residues. Here the CDR3 reads CASSLALVNEKLFF. The CDR3 DNA reads TGTGCCAGCAGCTTGGCCTTAGTAAATGAAAAACTGTTTTTT.

Points on this clone: A read error may account for a junction end that differs from germline. This sequence joins TRBV27 and TRBJ1-4; no reliable D call. CDR3 length: 17 residues. Germline V lookup: CDR1 MNHEY, CDR2 SMNVEV (reference sequence). CDR3 in amino acids: CASRSKAGTDTSEKLFF. CDR3 DNA: TGTGCCAGCAGGTCTAAGGCCGGAACAGATACTAGTGAAAAACTGTTTTTT.

This chain uses TRBV13 with TRBJ2-3; possible D gene TRBD2, 5 bases. The CDR3 is 13 residues long. Germline V gene data show CDR1 as PRHDT and CDR2 as FYEKMQ (reference sequence). V lost 4 bases and J lost 6, with 11 bases in between. CDR3: CASSSREGDTQYF. The CDR3 bases are TGTGCCAGCAGCTCCCGCGAGGGCGATACGCAGTATTTT.